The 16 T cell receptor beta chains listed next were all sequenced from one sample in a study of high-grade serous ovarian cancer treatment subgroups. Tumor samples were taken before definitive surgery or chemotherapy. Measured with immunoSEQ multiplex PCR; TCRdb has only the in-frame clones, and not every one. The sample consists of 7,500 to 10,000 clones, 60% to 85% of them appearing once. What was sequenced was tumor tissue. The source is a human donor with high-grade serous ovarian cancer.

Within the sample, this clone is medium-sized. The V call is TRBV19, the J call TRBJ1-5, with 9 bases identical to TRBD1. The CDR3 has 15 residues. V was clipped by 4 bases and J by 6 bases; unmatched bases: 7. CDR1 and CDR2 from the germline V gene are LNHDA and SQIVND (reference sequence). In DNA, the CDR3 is TGTGCCAGTAGTAGCACAGGGGGCGAGGGTCAGCCCCAGCATTTT. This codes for CASSSTGGEGQPQHF.

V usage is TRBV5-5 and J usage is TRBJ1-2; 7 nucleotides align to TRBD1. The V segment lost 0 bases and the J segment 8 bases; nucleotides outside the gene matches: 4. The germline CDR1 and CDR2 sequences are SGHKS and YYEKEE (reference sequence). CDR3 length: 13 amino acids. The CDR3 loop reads CASSLEGQSGYTF. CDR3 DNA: TGTGCCAGCAGCTTGGAGGGACAGTCAGGCTACACCTTC.

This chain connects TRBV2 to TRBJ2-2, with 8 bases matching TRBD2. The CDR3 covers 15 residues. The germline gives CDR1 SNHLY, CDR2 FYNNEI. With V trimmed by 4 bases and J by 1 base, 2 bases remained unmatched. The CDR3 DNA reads TGTGCCAGCAGTGTCCGGGGGGGGAACACCGGGGAGCTGTTTTTT. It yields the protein CASSVRGGNTGELFF. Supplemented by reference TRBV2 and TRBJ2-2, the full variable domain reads EPEVTQTPSHQVTQMGQEVILRCVPISNHLYFYWYRQILGQKVEFLVSFYNNEISEKSEIFDDQFSVERPDGSNFTLKIRSTKLEDSAMYFCASSVRGGNTGELFFGEGSRLTVL.

In nucleotides, the CDR3 is TGCGCCAGCAGCCAAGAGGGGGGACCGATCCAAAGGGGAGGCTACACCTTC. Residues: CASSQEGGPIQRGGYTF. The genes are TRBV4-1 and TRBJ1-2; perhaps TRBD1 as D (5 bases). Trimming left V 0 bases short and J 8 bases short, with 22 bases between. This CDR3 contains 17 residues. Looked up from germline, CDR1 is MGHRA and CDR2 is YSYEKL.

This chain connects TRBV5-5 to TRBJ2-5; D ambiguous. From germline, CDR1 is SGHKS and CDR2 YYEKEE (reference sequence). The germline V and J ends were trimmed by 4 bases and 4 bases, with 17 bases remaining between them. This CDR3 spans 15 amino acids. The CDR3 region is CASSRRWDVGETQYF. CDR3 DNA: TGTGCCAGCAGCCGAAGGTGGGATGTCGGAGAGACCCAGTACTTC.

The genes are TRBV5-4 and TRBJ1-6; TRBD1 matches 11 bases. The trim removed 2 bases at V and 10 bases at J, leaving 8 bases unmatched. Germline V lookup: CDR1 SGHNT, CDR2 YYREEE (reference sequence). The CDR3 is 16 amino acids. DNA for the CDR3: TGTGCCAGCAGCTTAGTACGGGACAGGGGGTCCTCACCCCTCCACTTT. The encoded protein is CASSLVRDRGSSPLHF. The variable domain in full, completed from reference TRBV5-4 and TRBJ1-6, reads ETGVTQSPTHLIKTRGQQVTLRCSSQSGHNTVSWYQQALGQGPQFIFQYYREEENGRGNFPPRFSGLQFPNYSSELNVNALELDDSALYLCASSLVRDRGSSPLHFGNGTRLTVT.

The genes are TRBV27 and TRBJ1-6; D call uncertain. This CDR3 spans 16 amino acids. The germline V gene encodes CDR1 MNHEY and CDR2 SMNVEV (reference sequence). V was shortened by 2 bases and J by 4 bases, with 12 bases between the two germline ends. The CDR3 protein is CASSLTPPGYNSPLHF. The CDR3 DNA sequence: TGTGCCAGCAGTTTAACCCCCCCGGGGTATAATTCACCCCTCCACTTT.

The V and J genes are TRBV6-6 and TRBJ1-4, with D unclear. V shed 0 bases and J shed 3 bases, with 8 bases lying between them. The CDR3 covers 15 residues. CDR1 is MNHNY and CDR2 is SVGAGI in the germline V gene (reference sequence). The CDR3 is CASSYSASPNEKLFF. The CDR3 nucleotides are TGTGCCAGCAGTTACTCGGCATCACCTAATGAAAAACTGTTTTTT.

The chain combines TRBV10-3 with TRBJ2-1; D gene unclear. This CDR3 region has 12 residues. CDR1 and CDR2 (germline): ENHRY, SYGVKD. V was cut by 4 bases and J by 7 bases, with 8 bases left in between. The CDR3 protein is CAISAQWNEQFF. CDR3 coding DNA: TGTGCCATCAGTGCCCAATGGAATGAGCAGTTCTTC.

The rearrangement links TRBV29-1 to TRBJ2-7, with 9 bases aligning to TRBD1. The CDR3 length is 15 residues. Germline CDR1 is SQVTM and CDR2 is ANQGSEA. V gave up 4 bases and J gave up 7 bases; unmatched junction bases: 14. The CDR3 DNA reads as TGCAGCGTTGGACGACTGGGACAGGGAGGCAGGGAGCAGTACTTC. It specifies CSVGRLGQGGREQYF.

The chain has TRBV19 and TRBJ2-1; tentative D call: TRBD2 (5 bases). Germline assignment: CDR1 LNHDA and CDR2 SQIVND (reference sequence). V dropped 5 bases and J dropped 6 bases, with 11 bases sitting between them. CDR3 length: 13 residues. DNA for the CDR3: TGTGCCAGTAGTCGCCTCGGAGGCAATGAGCAGTTCTTC. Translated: CASSRLGGNEQFF.

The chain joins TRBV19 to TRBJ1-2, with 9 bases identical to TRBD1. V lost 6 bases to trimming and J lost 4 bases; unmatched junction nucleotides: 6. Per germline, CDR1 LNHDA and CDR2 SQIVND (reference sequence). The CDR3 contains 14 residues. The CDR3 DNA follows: TGTGCCAGTAGCGAAACAGGGGGCGTCTATGGCTACACCTTC. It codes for CASSETGGVYGYTF.

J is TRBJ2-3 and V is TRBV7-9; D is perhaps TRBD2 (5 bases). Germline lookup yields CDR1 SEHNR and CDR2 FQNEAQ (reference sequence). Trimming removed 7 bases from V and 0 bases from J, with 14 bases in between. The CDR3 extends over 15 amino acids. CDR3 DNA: TGTGCCAGCACCCAACCCGGGATTAGCACAGATACGCAGTATTTT. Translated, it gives CASTQPGISTDTQYF.

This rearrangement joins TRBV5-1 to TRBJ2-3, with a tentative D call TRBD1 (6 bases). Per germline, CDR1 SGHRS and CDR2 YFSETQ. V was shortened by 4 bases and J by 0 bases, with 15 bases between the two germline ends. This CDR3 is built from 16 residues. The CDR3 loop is CASSPGTRPSTDTQYF. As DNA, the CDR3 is TGCGCCAGCAGCCCGGGGACACGGCCTAGCACAGATACGCAGTATTTT.

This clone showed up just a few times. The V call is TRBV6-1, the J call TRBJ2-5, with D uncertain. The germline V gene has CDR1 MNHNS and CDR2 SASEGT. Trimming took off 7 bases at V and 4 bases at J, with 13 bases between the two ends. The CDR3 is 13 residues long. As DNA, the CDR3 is TGTGCCAGCACCGAAATCGGCGGAGAGACCCAGTACTTC. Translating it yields CASTEIGGETQYF.

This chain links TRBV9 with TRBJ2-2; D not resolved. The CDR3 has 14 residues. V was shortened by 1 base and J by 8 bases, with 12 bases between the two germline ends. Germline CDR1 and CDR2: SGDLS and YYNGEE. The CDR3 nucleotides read TGTGCCAGCAGCGTACGACATTCCAGTGGGGAGCTGTTTTTT. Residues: CASSVRHSSGELFF.